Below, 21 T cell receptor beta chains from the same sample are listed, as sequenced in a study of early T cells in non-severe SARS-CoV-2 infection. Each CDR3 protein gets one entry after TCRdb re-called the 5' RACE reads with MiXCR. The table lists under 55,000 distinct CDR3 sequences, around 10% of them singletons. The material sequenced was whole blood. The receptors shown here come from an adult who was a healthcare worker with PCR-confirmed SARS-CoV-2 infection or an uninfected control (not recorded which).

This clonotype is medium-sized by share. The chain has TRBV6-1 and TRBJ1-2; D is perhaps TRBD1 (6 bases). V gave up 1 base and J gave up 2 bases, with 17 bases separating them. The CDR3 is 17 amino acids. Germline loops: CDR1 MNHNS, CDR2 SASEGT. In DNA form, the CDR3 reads TGTGCCAGCAGTGAAGAGGAAGAACAGGGTTCCAACTATGGCTACACCTTC. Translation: CASSEEEEQGSNYGYTF.

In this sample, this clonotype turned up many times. CDR3 loop: CASSLFDRGRVYEQYF. The CDR3 DNA reads as TGTGCCAGCAGCCTATTTGACAGGGGGCGAGTCTACGAGCAGTACTTC. This rearrangement joins TRBV4-2 to TRBJ2-7; 10 bases match TRBD1. V shed 4 bases, J shed 3 bases, and the junction held 9 bases outside the gene matches. Germline assignment: CDR1 LGHNA and CDR2 YNFKEQ. This CDR3 has 16 residues.

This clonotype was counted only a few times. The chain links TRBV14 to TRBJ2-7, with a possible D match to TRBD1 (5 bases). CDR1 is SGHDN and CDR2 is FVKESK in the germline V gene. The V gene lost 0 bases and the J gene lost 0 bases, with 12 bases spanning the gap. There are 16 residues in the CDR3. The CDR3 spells CASSQDFGQGSYEQYF. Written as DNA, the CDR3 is TGTGCCAGCAGCCAAGATTTCGGCCAGGGCTCCTACGAGCAGTACTTC.

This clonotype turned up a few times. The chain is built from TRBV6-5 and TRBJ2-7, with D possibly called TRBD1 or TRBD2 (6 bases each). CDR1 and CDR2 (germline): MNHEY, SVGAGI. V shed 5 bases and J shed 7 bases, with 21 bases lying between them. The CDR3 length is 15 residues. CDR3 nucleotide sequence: TGTGCCAGCAGTACCCAGCGGAGGGGGTTTCTAGAGCAGTACTTC. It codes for CASSTQRRGFLEQYF.

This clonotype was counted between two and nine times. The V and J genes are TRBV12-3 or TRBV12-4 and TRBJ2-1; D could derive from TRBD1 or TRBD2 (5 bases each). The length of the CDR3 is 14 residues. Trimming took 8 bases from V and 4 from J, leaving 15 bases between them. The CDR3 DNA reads TGTGCCAGCGCAGGGAGAGTGGTTTACAATGAGCAGTTCTTC. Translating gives CASAGRVVYNEQFF.

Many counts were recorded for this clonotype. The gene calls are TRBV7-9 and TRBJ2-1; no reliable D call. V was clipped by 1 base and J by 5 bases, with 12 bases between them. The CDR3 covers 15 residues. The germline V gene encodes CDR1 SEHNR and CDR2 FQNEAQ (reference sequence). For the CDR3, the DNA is TGTGCCAGCAGCTTAGTCCTCTCGCAGAACAATGAGCAGTTCTTC. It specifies CASSLVLSQNNEQFF.

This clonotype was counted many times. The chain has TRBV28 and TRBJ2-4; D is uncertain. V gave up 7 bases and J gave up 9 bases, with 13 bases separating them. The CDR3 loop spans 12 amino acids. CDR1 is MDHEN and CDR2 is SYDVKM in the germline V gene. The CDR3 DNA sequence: TGTGCCAGCAATTCTAACGCCCGCATTCAGTACTTC. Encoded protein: CASNSNARIQYF.

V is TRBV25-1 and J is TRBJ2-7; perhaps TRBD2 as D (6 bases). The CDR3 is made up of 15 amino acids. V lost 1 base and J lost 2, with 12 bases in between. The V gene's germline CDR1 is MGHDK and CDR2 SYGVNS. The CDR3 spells CASSEWGEVTYEQYF. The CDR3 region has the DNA TGTGCCAGCAGTGAATGGGGGGAGGTGACCTACGAGCAGTACTTC.

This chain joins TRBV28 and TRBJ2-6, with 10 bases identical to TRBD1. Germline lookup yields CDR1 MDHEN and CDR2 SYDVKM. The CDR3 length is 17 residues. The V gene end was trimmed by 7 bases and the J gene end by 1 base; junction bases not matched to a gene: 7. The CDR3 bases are TGTGCCAGCACCTTCCAGGGACAGGGGTCTGGGGCCAACGTCCTGACTTTC. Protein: CASTFQGQGSGANVLTF.

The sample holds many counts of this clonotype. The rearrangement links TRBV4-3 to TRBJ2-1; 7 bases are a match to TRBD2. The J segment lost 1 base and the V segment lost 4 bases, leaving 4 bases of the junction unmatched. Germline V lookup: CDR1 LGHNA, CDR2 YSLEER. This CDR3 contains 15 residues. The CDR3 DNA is TGCGCCAGCAGCCCGGCGGGAGCGTCCTACAATGAGCAGTTCTTC. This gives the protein CASSPAGASYNEQFF.

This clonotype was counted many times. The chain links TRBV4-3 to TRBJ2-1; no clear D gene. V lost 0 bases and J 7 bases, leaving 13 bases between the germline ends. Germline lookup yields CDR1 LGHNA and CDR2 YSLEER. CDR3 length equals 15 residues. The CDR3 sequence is CASSQDRNSQNEQFF. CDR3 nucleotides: TGCGCCAGCAGCCAAGATCGTAACAGCCAAAATGAGCAGTTCTTC.

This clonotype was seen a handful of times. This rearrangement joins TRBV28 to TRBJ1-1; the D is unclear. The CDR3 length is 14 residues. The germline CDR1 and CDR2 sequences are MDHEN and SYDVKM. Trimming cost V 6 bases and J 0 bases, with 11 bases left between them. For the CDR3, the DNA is TGTGCCAGCAGCCACGTAATGATGAACACTGAAGCTTTCTTT. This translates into CASSHVMMNTEAFF. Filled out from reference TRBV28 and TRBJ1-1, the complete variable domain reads DVKVTQSSRYLVKRTGEKVFLECVQDMDHENMFWYRQDPGLGLRLIYFSYDVKMKEKGDIPEGYSVSREKKERFSLILESASTNQTSMYLCASSHVMMNTEAFFGQGTRLTVV.

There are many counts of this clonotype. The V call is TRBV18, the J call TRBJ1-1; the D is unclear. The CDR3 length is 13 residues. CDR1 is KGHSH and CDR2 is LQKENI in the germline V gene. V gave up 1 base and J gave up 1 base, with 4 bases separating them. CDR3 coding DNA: TGTGCCAGCTCACCACAGGGGAACACTGAAGCTTTCTTT. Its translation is CASSPQGNTEAFF. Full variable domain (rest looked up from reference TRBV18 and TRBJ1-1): NAGVMQNPRHLVRRRGQEARLRCSPMKGHSHVYWYRQLPEEGLKFMVYLQKENIIDESGMPKERFSAEFPKEGPSILRIQQVVRGDSAAYFCASSPQGNTEAFFGQGTRLTVV.

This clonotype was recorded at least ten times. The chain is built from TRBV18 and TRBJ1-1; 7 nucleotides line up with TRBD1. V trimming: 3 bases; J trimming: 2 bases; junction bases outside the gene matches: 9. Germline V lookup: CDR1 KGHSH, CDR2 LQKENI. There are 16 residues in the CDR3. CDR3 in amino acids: CASSPAGTAKNTEAFF. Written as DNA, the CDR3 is TGTGCCAGCTCACCGGCCGGGACAGCCAAAAACACTGAAGCTTTCTTT.

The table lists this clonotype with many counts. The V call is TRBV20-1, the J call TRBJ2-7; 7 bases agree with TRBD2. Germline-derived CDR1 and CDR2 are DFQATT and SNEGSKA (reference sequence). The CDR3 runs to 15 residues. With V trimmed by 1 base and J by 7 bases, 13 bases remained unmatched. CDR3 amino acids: CSARVSATSFGEQYF. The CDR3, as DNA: TGCAGTGCTAGAGTCAGTGCGACTAGCTTTGGGGAGCAGTACTTC.

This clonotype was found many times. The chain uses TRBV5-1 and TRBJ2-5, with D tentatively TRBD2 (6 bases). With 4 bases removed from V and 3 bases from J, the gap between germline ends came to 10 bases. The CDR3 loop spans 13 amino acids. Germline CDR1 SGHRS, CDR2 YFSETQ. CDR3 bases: TGCGCCAGCAGCGAAGGGACTGAAGAGACCCAGTACTTC. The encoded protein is CASSEGTEETQYF. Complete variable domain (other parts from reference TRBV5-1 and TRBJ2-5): KAGVTQTPRYLIKTRGQQVTLSCSPISGHRSVSWYQQTPGQGLQFLFEYFSETQRNKGNFPGRFSGRQFSNSRSEMNVSTLELGDSALYLCASSEGTEETQYFGPGTRLLVL.

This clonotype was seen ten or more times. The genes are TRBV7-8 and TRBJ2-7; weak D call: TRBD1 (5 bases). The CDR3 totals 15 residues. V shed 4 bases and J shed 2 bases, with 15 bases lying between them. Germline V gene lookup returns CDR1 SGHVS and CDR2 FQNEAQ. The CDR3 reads CASSSQTVNPYEQYF. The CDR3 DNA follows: TGTGCCAGCAGCTCCCAGACAGTTAACCCCTACGAGCAGTACTTC.

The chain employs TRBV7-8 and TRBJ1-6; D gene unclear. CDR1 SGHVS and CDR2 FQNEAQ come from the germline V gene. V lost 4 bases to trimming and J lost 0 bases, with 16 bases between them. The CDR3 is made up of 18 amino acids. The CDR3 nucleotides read TGTGCCAGCAGCTCGAGCCAGGTCAGGAGCTCCTATAATTCACCCCTCCACTTT. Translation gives CASSSSQVRSSYNSPLHF.

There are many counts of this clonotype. CDR3 in amino acids: CASSLLPQSGFASEAFF. CDR3 bases: TGTGCCAGCAGCTTGTTACCGCAATCGGGGTTTGCCTCTGAAGCTTTCTTT. The chain employs TRBV5-6 and TRBJ1-1; D is unresolved. Trimming cost V 1 base and J 6 bases, with 22 bases left between them. Germline assignment: CDR1 SGHDT and CDR2 YYEEEE. The CDR3 is made up of 17 amino acids.

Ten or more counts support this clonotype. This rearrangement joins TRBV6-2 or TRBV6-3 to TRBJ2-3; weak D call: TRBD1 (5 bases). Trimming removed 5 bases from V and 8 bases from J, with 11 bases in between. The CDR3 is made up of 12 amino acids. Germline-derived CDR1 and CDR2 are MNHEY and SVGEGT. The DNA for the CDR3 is TGTGCCAGCAGTGACCAGGGTCCTACGCAGTATTTT. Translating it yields CASSDQGPTQYF.

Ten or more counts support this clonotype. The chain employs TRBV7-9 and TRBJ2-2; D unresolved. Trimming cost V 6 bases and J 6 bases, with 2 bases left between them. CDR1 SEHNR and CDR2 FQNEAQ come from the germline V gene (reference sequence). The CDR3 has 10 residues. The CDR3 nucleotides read TGTGCCAGCAGTTCCGGGGAGCTGTTTTTT. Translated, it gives CASSSGELFF.